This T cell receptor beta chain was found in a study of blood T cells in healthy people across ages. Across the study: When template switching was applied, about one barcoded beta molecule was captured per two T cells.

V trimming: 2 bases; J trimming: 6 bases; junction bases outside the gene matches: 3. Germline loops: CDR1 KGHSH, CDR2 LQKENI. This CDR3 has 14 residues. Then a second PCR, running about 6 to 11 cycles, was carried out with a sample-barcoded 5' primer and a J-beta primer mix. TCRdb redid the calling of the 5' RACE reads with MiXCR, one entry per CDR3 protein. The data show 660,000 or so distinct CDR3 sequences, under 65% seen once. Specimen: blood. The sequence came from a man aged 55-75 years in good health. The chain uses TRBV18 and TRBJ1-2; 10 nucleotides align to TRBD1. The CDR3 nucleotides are TGTGCCAGCTCACCAGCGGACAGGGGGGATGGCTACACCTTC. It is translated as CASSPADRGDGYTF. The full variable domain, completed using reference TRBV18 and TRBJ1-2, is NAGVMQNPRHLVRRRGQEARLRCSPMKGHSHVYWYRQLPEEGLKFMVYLQKENIIDESGMPKERFSAEFPKEGPSILRIQQVVRGDSAAYFCASSPADRGDGYTFGSGTRLTVV.